This T cell receptor (beta chain) was identified during a study of CXCR3-negative and CXCR3-positive naive CD8 T cells. Study at large: The libraries yielded about 135 million TRB reads, about 1.5 +/- 0.3 million each.

Frequency places this clonotype as medium-sized. Antigen: not known. The authors made the TRB cDNA libraries by 5' RACE using UMI labels. TCRdb re-called the 5' RACE reads and gives one entry per CDR3 protein, without DNA. The sample table includes over 5,500 distinct CDR3 sequences. Study findings and constraints: With CXCR3 expression partially decreased after cryopreservation, most assays relied on fresh PBMCs. Higher TRB CDR3 hydrophobicity marked CXCR3-positive naive cells relative to CXCR3-negative naive cells. Memory, not naive, CXCR3-negative and CXCR3-positive cells differed in TRBV-TRBJ usage. Memory CD8+ cells showed much lower diversity, while both naive subsets displayed comparably high diversity.

This clonotype was sampled from a human donor in good health. Some clones in this sample may be carry-over from other donors' samples. What was sequenced was naive CXCR3+ CD8+ T cells from blood. Stated subset: CD45RO-CCR7+CD27+CD95- naive CD8+ T cells expressing CXCR3 (TNR3+).

The CDR3 spells CASSFGGVSYEQYF. V gene TRBV28 combines with J gene TRBJ2-7. Germline CDR1 MDHEN, CDR2 SYDVKM. The CDR3 runs to 14 residues.